Below, 21 T cell receptor beta chains from the same sample are listed, as sequenced in a study of post-analysis software for immune sequencing data. Their antigens are not known. TCR beta cDNA libraries had unique molecular identifiers. MiXCR, applied by TCRdb to the PCR reads, yields one record per CDR3 protein. The data contain 350,000 to 500,000 distinct CDR3 sequences, approximately 38% of them singletons. The study, taken as a whole, reports: Patients carried several TRBV segments more frequently than controls did, and TRBV5-6, TRBV5-1 and TRBV20-1 were among them.

Sequenced sample: blood. The origin of the receptors is a girl aged 2 to 10 with multiple sclerosis.

Here the CDR3 reads CASSTGTSGGNNEQFF. Here the CDR3 DNA reads TGCGCCAGCAGCACCGGGACTAGCGGGGGGAACAATGAGCAGTTCTTC. The chain has TRBV5-1 and TRBJ2-1; 15 bases map to TRBD2. In germline, CDR1 is SGHRS, CDR2 YFSETQ. Germline trimming cut 4 bases from V and 5 bases from J; bases unmatched to any gene: 4. The CDR3 sequence is 16 residues long.

V gene TRBV13 combines with J gene TRBJ2-7; D may be TRBD1 (6 bases). Germline V gives CDR1 PRHDT, CDR2 FYEKMQ (reference sequence). V lost 4 bases and J lost 3, with 13 bases in between. The CDR3 has 14 residues. The CDR3: CASSSTGINYEQYF. The CDR3 DNA reads TGTGCCAGCAGCTCGACAGGAATCAACTACGAGCAGTACTTC.

The chain joins TRBV7-2 to TRBJ1-5; D call uncertain. V shed 5 bases and J shed 4 bases, with 12 bases lying between them. The CDR3 sequence is 14 residues long. Germline V CDR1 and CDR2: SGHTA, FQGNSA. CDR3 coding DNA: TGTGCCAGCAGCGAATCGGTCCTGAATCAGCCCCAGCATTTT. Protein: CASSESVLNQPQHF.

This clonotype was picked up one time. The V gene is TRBV12-3 or TRBV12-4, the J gene TRBJ1-6, with D possibly TRBD1 on 5 matching bases. This CDR3 has 17 amino acids. Trimming removed 5 bases at V and 2 bases at J, with 16 bases between. CDR3 amino acids: CASSPLDSKPYNSPLHF. Written as DNA, the CDR3 is TGTGCCAGCAGTCCTCTCGACAGTAAGCCCTATAATTCACCCCTCCACTTT.

The chain is built from TRBV3-1 and TRBJ2-7; D gene uncertain. CDR1 is LGHDT, CDR2 YNNKEL, per germline (reference sequence). Trimming pared 3 bases from V and 3 bases from J, leaving 6 bases between. The length of the CDR3 is 12 residues. The CDR3 region has the DNA TGTGCCAGCAGCCATAGGTGCTACGAGCAGTACTTC. Translation: CASSHRCYEQYF.

The rearrangement uses TRBV28 and TRBJ1-1, with D possibly TRBD1 on 5 matching bases. This CDR3 has 13 amino acids. Germline-derived CDR1 and CDR2 are MDHEN and SYDVKM. V was pared by 1 base and J by 6 bases, with 9 bases between. CDR3 nucleotide sequence: TGTGCCAGCAGTTTATACTCGGGGGCTGAAGCTTTCTTT. The encoded protein is CASSLYSGAEAFF.

The J gene is TRBJ2-1, the V gene TRBV5-1, with a tentative D call TRBD2 (6 bases). Trimming cost V 2 bases and J 4 bases, with 22 bases left between them. The CDR3 consists of 18 residues. CDR1 and CDR2 from the germline V gene are SGHRS and YFSETQ. The CDR3 spells CASSLLAGTPLPYNEQFF. The CDR3 DNA is TGCGCCAGCAGCTTATTAGCCGGGACTCCGCTCCCTTACAATGAGCAGTTCTTC. The full variable domain, rest sourced from reference TRBV5-1 and TRBJ2-1, is KAGVTQTPRYLIKTRGQQVTLSCSPISGHRSVSWYQQTPGQGLQFLFEYFSETQRNKGNFPGRFSGRQFSNSRSEMNVSTLELGDSALYLCASSLLAGTPLPYNEQFFGPGTRLTVL.

This clonotype came up a few times. This sequence joins TRBV29-1 and TRBJ2-7; 11 nucleotides line up with TRBD2. V lost 6 bases and J lost 2; bases outside the gene matches: 6. This CDR3 has 14 residues. The germline CDR1 and CDR2 sequences are SQVTM and ANQGSEA. As DNA, the CDR3 is TGCAGCGTCACCGGGACTAGCGGTACCTACGAGCAGTACTTC. The encoded protein is CSVTGTSGTYEQYF.

As to this clonotype: It may be a read error: a sequence one base away is much more abundant. The rearrangement links TRBV7-9 to TRBJ2-7; 11 positions match TRBD1. Germline CDR1 SEHNR, CDR2 FQNEAQ (reference sequence). The CDR3 totals 14 residues. V trimming: 4 bases; J trimming: 3 bases; junction bases outside the gene matches: 2. The CDR3: CASSSGQGDYEQYF. CDR3 DNA: TGTGCCAGCAGCTCGGGACAGGGGGACTACGAGCAGTACTTC. Full variable domain (remainder filled in from reference TRBV7-9 and TRBJ2-7): DTGVSQNPRHKITKRGQNVTFRCDPISEHNRLYWYRQTLGQGPEFLTYFQNEAQLEKSRLLSDRFSAERPKGSFSTLEIQRTEQGDSAMYLCASSSGQGDYEQYFGPGTRLTVT.

Only a few counts were recorded for this clonotype. This chain joins TRBV27 and TRBJ2-7; D is tentatively TRBD1 or TRBD2 (5 bases each). V dropped 2 bases and J dropped 7 bases, with 12 bases sitting between them. The germline V gene has CDR1 MNHEY and CDR2 SMNVEV (reference sequence). The CDR3 has 13 residues. CDR3 nucleotides: TGTGCCAGCAGTTTAGGGGCAGGGAGTGAGCAGTACTTC. Its translation is CASSLGAGSEQYF.

The chain combines TRBV5-6 with TRBJ2-1; 8 bases match TRBD2. CDR1 is SGHDT and CDR2 is YYEEEE in the germline V gene. The CDR3 has 17 residues. V shed 0 bases and J 4 bases; nucleotides not matched to a gene: 9. The CDR3 here is CASSLALGTRRYNEQFF. The DNA for the CDR3 is TGTGCCAGCAGCTTGGCCTTGGGGACTAGGCGGTACAATGAGCAGTTCTTC. Supplemented by reference TRBV5-6 and TRBJ2-1, the full variable domain reads DAGVTQSPTHLIKTRGQQVTLRCSPKSGHDTVSWYQQALGQGPQFIFQYYEEEERQRGNFPDRFSGHQFPNYSSELNVNALLLGDSALYLCASSLALGTRRYNEQFFGPGTRLTVL.

The chain has TRBV20-1 and TRBJ1-2; D not resolved. Per germline, CDR1 DFQATT and CDR2 SNEGSKA (reference sequence). The CDR3 has 11 amino acids. V was clipped by 6 bases and J by 8 bases, with 13 bases between them. The CDR3 region is CSAPNSRGYTF. The CDR3 DNA sequence: TGCAGTGCCCCGAATTCTAGGGGCTACACCTTC.

The chain recombines TRBV29-1 with TRBJ2-3; a possible D gene is TRBD2 (5 bases). This CDR3 contains 12 residues. Per germline, CDR1 SQVTM and CDR2 ANQGSEA. The ends were cut back, 1 base at V and 7 bases at J, with 9 bases in the middle. CDR3 region: CSVEASPNTQYF. CDR3 nucleotides: TGCAGCGTTGAAGCTAGCCCGAATACGCAGTATTTT.

The V and J genes are TRBV21-1 and TRBJ1-1. TRBV21-1 is a known pseudogene. CDR3 length: 13 amino acids. CDR3 in amino acids: CASSKGPNTEAFF. The DNA of the CDR3 is TGTGCCAGCAGCAAAGGACCGAACACTGAAGCTTTCTTT.

This clonotype was detected a few times. The J gene is TRBJ2-1, the V gene TRBV5-5, with 7 positions matching TRBD1. V lost 4 bases to trimming and J lost 8 bases; unmatched junction nucleotides: 12. The CDR3 loop spans 15 amino acids. Germline-derived CDR1 and CDR2 are SGHKS and YYEKEE (reference sequence). DNA of the CDR3: TGTGCCAGCAGCCCCTCATTACAGGGGTCCGATGAGCAGTTCTTC. Translation gives CASSPSLQGSDEQFF.

The gene calls are TRBV20-1 and TRBJ2-1; possible D gene TRBD2, 5 bases. The CDR3 consists of 15 residues. Per germline, CDR1 DFQATT and CDR2 SNEGSKA (reference sequence). Trimming removed 3 bases from V and 0 bases from J, with 12 bases in between. CDR3 in amino acids: CSASWMGASYNEQFF. In DNA, the CDR3 is TGCAGTGCTAGTTGGATGGGAGCCTCCTACAATGAGCAGTTCTTC.

This clonotype was picked up a small number of times. One end of the junction fails to match germline, which may point to a read error. The V call is TRBV4-1, the J call TRBJ2-1, with D unresolved. The CDR3 covers 15 residues. Germline values: CDR1 MGHRA, CDR2 YSYEKL. The CDR3 DNA follows: TGCGCCAGCAGTCAAGCGTGGGTTTCTACAAATGAGCAGTTCTTC. Amino acid sequence: CASSQAWVSTNEQFF.

J is TRBJ1-1 and V is TRBV5-1; D is unclear. This CDR3 contains 18 residues. V lost 3 bases, J lost 0 bases, and 21 bases lay in between. Germline V gene lookup returns CDR1 SGHRS and CDR2 YFSETQ. In nucleotides, the CDR3 is TGCGCCAGCAGCTCGGGAGTTTCCCCGGCCGACCTGAACACTGAAGCTTTCTTT. Encoded protein: CASSSGVSPADLNTEAFF.

This clonotype was observed a few times. The chain employs TRBV12-3 or TRBV12-4 and TRBJ1-2, with 8 bases that match TRBD1. The CDR3 covers 15 residues. The junction had 7 bases not matched to a gene; V was cut back by 3 bases and J by 4 bases. CDR3 loop: CASSLNSGGGYGYTF. The CDR3 region has the DNA TGTGCCAGCAGTTTGAATTCAGGGGGCGGCTATGGCTACACCTTC.

This clonotype has just a few counts. The genes are TRBV12-3 or TRBV12-4 and TRBJ1-1; no clear D. This CDR3 is 11 amino acids long. The ends were cut back, 7 bases at V and 4 bases at J, with 7 bases in the middle. The CDR3 reads CASTRLTEAFF. The CDR3 DNA reads as TGTGCCAGCACCCGGCTCACTGAAGCTTTCTTT.

The gene calls are TRBV21-1 and TRBJ2-5; the table's D call, TRBD2, has no DNA check behind it. The tail of the sequence fits TRBJ2-7 better, so the J call may be wrong. TRBV21-1 is marked as a pseudogene. The CDR3 runs to 15 residues. CDR3 residues: CASSPRGGMRHEQYF. The CDR3 nucleotides read TGTGCCAGCAGCCCTCGGGGGGGAATGCGCCACGAGCAGTACTTC.